Below, one T cell receptor beta chain is given with its context. The antigen remains undetermined. Trimming cost V 5 bases and J 3 bases, with 9 bases left between them. Per the germline V gene, CDR1 is SGHRS and CDR2 is YFSETQ. The CDR3 consists of 13 residues. The method was immunoSEQ multiplex PCR; TCRdb's version includes in-frame clones alone and lacks a portion of them. The data hold about 24,000 clones, with 60% to 80% observed a single time. The data were obtained in a study of OX40 agonist ivuxolimab in advanced cancers. For the study at large: Patients were given ivuxolimab, an antibody that agonizes OX40 (CD134). Points from the study as a whole: Dose levels from 0.1 to 3.0 mg/kg saw CD4+ and CD8+ blood T cells expand clonally by week 6. CD8+ T cells were the subset that, on average, had more expanded clones than CD4+.

The TCR sequence derives from an adult with an advanced solid tumor such as melanoma, head and neck, liver or kidney cancer. The source material was CD4+ or CD8+ T cells sorted from blood, sampled in a trial of the OX40 agonist ivuxolimab. The V call is TRBV5-1, the J call TRBJ2-1; perhaps D is TRBD1 or TRBD2 (5 bases each). The CDR3 coding sequence is TGCGCCAGCAGACGGGACCTCTACAATGAGCAGTTCTTC. This translates into CASRRDLYNEQFF.